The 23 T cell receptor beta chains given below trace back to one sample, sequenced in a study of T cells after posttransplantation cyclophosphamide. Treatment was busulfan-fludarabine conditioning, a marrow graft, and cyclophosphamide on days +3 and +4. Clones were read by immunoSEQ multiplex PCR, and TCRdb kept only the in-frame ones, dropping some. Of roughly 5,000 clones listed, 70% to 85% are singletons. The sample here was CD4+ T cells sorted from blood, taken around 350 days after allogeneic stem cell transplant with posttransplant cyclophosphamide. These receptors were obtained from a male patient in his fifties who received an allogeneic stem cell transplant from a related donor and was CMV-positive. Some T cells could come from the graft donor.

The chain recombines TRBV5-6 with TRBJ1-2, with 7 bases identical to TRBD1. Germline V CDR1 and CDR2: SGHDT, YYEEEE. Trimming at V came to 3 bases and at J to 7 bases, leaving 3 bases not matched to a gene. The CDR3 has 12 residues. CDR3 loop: CASSYPGGGYTF. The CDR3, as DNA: TGTGCCAGCAGCTACCCAGGGGGTGGCTACACCTTC.

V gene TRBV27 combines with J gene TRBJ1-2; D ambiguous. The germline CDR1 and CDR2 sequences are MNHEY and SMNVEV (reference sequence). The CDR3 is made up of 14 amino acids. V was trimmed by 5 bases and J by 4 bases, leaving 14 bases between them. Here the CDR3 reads CASSPSHGFYGYTF. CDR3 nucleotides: TGTGCCAGCAGTCCCTCCCACGGGTTCTATGGCTACACCTTC.

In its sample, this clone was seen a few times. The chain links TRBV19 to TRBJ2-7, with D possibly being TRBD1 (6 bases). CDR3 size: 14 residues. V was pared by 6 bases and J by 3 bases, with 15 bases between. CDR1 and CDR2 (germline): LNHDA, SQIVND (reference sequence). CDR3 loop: CASRNGTSYYEQYF. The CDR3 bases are TGTGCCAGTAGAAACGGGACATCCTACTACGAGCAGTACTTC. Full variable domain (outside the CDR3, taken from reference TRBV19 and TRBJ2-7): DGGITQSPKYLFRKEGQNVTLSCEQNLNHDAMYWYRQDPGQGLRLIYYSQIVNDFQKGDIAEGYSVSREKKESFPLTVTSAQKNPTAFYLCASRNGTSYYEQYFGPGTRLTVT.

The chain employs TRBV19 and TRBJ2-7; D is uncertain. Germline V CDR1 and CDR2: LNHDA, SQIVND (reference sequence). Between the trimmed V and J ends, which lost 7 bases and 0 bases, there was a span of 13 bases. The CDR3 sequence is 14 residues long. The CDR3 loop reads CASTQSPSSYEQYF. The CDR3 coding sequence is TGTGCCAGTACCCAATCCCCCAGCTCCTACGAGCAGTACTTC.

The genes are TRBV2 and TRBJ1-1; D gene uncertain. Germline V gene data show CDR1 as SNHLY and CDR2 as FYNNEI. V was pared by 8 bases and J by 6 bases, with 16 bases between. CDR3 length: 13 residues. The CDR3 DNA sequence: TGTGCCAGCCGGAGGTTGTCACACGCTGAAGCTTTCTTT. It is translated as CASRRLSHAEAFF.

CDR3 sequence reads: CASSWGRGGTEAFF. The CDR3 DNA sequence: TGCGCCAGCAGCTGGGGAAGGGGCGGCACTGAAGCTTTCTTT. This chain connects TRBV5-1 to TRBJ1-1; perhaps TRBD1 as D (5 bases). The CDR3 runs 14 residues. The ends were cut back, 3 bases at V and 4 bases at J, with 13 bases in the middle. Germline V CDR1 and CDR2: SGHRS, YFSETQ.

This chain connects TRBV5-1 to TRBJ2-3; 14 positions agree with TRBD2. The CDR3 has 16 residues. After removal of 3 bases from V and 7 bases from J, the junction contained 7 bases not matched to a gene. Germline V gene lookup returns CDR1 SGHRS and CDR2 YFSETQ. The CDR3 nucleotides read TGCGCCAGCAGCTCCGGACTAGCGGGAGGTGTGTATACGCAGTATTTT. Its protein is CASSSGLAGGVYTQYF.

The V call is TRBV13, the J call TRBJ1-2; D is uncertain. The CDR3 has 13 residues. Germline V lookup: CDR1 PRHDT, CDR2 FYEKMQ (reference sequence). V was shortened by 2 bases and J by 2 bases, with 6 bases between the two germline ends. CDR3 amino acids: CASSLRGNYGYTF. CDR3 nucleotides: TGTGCCAGCAGCTTAAGAGGGAACTATGGCTACACCTTC.

CDR3 residues: CASSLAPGVFSYNEQFF. The CDR3 coding sequence is TGTGCCAGCAGCTTAGCCCCAGGGGTTTTCTCCTACAATGAGCAGTTCTTC. The chain couples TRBV7-6 to TRBJ2-1, with TRBD1 as a possible D gene (6 bases). Germline V lookup: CDR1 SGHVS, CDR2 FNYEAQ. V lost 0 bases, J lost 0 bases, and 12 bases lay in between. CDR3 length equals 17 residues.

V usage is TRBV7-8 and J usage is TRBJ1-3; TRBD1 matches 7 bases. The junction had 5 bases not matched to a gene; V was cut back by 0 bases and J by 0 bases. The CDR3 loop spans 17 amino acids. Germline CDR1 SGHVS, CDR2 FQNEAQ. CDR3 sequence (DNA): TGTGCCAGCAGCTTAGCCCCAGGGGGTCTCTCTGGAAACACCATATATTTT. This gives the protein CASSLAPGGLSGNTIYF.

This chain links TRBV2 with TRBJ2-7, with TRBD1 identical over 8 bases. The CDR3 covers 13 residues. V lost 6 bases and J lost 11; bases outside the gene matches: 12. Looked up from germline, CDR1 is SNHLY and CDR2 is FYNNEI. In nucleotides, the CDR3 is TGTGCCAGCAGGATGGGGGACAGGCGTGGGAAGTACTTC. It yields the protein CASRMGDRRGKYF.

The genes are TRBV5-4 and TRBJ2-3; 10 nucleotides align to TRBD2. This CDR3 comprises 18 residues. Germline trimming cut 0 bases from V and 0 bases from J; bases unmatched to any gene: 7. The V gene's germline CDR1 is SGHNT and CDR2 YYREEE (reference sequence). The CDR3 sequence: CASSLGLAGVTSTDTQYF. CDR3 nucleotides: TGTGCCAGCAGCTTGGGGCTAGCGGGGGTCACTAGCACAGATACGCAGTATTTT.

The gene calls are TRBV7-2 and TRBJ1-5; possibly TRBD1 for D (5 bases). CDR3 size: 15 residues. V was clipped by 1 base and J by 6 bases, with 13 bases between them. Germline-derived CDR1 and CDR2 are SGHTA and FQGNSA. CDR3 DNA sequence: TGTGCCAGCAGCTTAGTAGGAGGGGAAGGTCAGCCCCAGCATTTT. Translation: CASSLVGGEGQPQHF.

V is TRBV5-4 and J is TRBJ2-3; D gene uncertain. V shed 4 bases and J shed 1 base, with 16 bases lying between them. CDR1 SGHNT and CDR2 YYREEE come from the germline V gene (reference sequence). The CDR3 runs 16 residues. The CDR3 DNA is TGTGCCAGCAGCCTACCACGGCGAGGTGGCACAGATACGCAGTATTTT. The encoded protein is CASSLPRRGGTDTQYF.

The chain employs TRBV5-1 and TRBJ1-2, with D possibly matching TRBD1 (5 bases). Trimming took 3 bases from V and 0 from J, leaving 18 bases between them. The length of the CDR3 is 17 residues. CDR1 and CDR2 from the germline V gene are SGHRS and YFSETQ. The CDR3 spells CASSSRSGTAANYGYTF. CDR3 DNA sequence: TGCGCCAGCAGCTCACGCTCCGGGACTGCAGCTAACTATGGCTACACCTTC.

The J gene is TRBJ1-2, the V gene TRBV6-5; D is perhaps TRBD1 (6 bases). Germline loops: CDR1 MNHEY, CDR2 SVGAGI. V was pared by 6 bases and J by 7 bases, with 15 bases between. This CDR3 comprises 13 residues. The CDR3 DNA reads TGTGCCAGCAGACGGGGGGCAAGTGGTGGCTACACCTTC. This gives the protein CASRRGASGGYTF.

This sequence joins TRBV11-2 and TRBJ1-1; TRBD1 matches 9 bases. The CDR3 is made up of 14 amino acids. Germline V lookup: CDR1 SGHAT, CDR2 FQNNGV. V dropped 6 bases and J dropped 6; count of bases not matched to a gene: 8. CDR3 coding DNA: TGTGCCAGCAGTCTACAGGGGGCTGGGGCTGAAGCTTTCTTT. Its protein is CASSLQGAGAEAFF.

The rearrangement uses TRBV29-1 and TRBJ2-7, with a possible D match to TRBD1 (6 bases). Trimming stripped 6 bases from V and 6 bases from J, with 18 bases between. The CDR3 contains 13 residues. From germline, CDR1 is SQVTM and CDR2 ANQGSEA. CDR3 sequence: CSVTGLLLREQYF. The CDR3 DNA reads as TGCAGCGTGACAGGTTTATTACTTCGCGAGCAGTACTTC.

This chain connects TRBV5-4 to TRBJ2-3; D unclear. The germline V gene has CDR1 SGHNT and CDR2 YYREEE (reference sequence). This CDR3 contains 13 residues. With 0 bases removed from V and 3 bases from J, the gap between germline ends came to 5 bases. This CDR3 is CASSLVATDTQYF. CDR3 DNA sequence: TGTGCCAGCAGCTTGGTAGCTACAGATACGCAGTATTTT.

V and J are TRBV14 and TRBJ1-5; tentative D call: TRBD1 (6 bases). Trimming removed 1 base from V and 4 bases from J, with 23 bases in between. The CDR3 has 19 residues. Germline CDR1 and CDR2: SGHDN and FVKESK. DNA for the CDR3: TGTGCCAGCAGCCAAGGGTATCTAAAAACAGGGAGGGTTAATCAGCCCCAGCATTTT. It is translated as CASSQGYLKTGRVNQPQHF.

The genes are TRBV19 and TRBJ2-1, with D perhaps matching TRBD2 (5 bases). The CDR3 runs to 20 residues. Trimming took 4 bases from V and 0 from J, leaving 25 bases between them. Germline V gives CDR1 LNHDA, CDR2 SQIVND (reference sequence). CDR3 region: CASSTTAALALTLSYNEQFF. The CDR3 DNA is TGTGCCAGTAGTACCACCGCGGCGCTAGCCCTCACCCTCTCCTACAATGAGCAGTTCTTC.

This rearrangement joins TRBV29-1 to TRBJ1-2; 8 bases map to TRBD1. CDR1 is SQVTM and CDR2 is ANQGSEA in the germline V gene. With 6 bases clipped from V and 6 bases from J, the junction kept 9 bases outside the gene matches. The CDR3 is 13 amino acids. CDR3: CSVVKTGEDGYTF. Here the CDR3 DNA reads TGCAGCGTCGTAAAGACAGGGGAGGATGGCTACACCTTC. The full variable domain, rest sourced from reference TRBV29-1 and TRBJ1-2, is SAVISQKPSRDICQRGTSLTIQCQVDSQVTMMFWYRQQPGQSLTLIATANQGSEATYESGFVIDKFPISRPNLTFSTLTVSNMSPEDSSIYLCSVVKTGEDGYTFGSGTRLTVV.

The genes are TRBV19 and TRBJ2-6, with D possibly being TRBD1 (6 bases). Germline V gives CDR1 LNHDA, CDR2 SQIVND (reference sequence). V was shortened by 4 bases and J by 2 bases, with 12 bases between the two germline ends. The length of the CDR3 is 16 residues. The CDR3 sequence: CASSTHPGAGANVLTF. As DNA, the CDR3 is TGTGCCAGTAGTACCCATCCAGGGGCTGGGGCCAACGTCCTGACTTTC. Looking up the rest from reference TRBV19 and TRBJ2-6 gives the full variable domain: DGGITQSPKYLFRKEGQNVTLSCEQNLNHDAMYWYRQDPGQGLRLIYYSQIVNDFQKGDIAEGYSVSREKKESFPLTVTSAQKNPTAFYLCASSTHPGAGANVLTFGAGSRLTVL.